This TCR beta chain was recorded in a study of blood T cell repertoires in COVID-19. Germline V CDR1 and CDR2: LGHNA, YSLEER. This CDR3 spans 15 amino acids. V dropped 0 bases and J dropped 8 bases, with 13 bases sitting between them. Participant-reported clinical history was the basis for cohort assignment. Per the original data handling: Amplification of reference gene primers was used by the study to estimate nucleated cell counts. Assay: immunoSEQ multiplex PCR; the TCRdb copy retains only in-frame clones and omits some. V and J calls and clone size follow that table, whereas D and trimming were derived from the DNA. This table holds more than 200,000 clones, roughly 84% found once.

What was sequenced was PBMCs or T cells enriched from blood (not recorded which). The chain recombines TRBV4-3 with TRBJ1-4; D is ambiguous. The receptor's source is a man aged 25-45 years in a cohort exposed to, infected with or recovered from COVID-19 (not recorded which). CDR3 in amino acids: CASSQDDGVGEKLFF. CDR3 nucleotide sequence: TGCGCCAGCAGCCAAGATGACGGGGTTGGGGAAAAACTGTTTTTT.